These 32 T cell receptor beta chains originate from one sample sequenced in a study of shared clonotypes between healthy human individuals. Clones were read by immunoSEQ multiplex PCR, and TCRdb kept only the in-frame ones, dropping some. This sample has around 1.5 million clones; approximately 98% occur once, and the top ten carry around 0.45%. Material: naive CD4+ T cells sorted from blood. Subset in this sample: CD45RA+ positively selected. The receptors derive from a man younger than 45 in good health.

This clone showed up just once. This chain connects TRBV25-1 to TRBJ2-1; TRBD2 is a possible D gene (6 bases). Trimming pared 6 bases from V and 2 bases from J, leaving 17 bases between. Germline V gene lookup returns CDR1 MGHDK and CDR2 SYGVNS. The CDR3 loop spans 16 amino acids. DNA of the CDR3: TGTGCCAGCAGCGTCTACGGGAGAGCCACCTACAATGAGCAGTTCTTC. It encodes CASSVYGRATYNEQFF.

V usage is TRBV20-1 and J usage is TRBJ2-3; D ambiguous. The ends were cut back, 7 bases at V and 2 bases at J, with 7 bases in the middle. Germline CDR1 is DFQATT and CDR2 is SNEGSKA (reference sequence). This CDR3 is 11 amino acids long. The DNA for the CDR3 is TGCAGTGTTGGGAACACAGATACGCAGTATTTT. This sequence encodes CSVGNTDTQYF.

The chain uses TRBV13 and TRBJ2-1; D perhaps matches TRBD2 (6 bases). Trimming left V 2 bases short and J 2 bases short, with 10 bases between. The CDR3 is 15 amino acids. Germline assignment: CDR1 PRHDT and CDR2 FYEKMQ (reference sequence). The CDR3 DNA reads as TGTGCCAGCAGCTTACCGGGAGCTCCCTACAATGAGCAGTTCTTC. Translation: CASSLPGAPYNEQFF. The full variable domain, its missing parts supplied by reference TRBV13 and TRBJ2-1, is AAGVIQSPRHLIKEKRETATLKCYPIPRHDTVYWYQQGPGQDPQFLISFYEKMQSDKGSIPDRFSAQQFSDYHSELNMSSLELGDSALYFCASSLPGAPYNEQFFGPGTRLTVL.

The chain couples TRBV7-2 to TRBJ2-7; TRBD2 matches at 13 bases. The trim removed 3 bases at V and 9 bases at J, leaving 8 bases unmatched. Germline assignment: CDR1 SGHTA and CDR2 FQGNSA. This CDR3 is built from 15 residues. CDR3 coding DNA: TGTGCCAGCAGCTTCGGACTAGCGGGAGAAATAGGGCAGTACTTC. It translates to CASSFGLAGEIGQYF. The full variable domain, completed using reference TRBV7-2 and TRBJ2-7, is GAGVSQSPSNKVTEKGKDVELRCDPISGHTALYWYRQSLGQGLEFLIYFQGNSAPDKSGLPSDRFSAERTGGSVSTLTIQRTQQEDSAVYLCASSFGLAGEIGQYFGPGTRLTVT.

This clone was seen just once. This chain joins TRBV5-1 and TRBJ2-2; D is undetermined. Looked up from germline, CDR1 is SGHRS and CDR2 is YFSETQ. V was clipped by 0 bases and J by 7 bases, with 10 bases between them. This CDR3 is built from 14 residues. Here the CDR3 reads CASSLDSSHGELFF. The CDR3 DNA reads TGCGCCAGCAGCTTGGACAGTTCCCACGGGGAGCTGTTTTTT.

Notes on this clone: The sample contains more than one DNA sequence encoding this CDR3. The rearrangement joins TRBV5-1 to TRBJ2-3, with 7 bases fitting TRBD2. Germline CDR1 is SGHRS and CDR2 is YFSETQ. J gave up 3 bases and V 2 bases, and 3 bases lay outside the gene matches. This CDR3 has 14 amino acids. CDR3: CASSFAGDTDTQYF. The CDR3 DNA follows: TGCGCCAGCAGCTTCGCGGGAGATACAGATACGCAGTATTTT. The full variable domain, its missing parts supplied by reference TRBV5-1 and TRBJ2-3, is KAGVTQTPRYLIKTRGQQVTLSCSPISGHRSVSWYQQTPGQGLQFLFEYFSETQRNKGNFPGRFSGRQFSNSRSEMNVSTLELGDSALYLCASSFAGDTDTQYFGPGTRLTVL.

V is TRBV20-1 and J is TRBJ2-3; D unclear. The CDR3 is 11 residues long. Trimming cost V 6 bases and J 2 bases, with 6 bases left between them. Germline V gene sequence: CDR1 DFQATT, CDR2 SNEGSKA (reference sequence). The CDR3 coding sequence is TGCAGTGCCGACATCACAGATACGCAGTATTTT. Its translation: CSADITDTQYF.

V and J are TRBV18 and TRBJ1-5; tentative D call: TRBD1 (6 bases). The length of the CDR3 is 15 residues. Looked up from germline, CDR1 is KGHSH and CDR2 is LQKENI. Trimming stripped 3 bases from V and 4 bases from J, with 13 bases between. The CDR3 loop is CASSPQQGLNQPQHF. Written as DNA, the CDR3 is TGTGCCAGCTCACCCCAACAGGGACTAAATCAGCCCCAGCATTTT.

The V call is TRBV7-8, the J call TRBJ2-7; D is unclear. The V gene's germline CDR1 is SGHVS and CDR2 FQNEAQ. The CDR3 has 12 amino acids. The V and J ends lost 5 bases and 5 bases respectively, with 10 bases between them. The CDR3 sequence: CASSPGWDEQYF. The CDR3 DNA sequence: TGTGCCAGCAGCCCCGGCTGGGACGAGCAGTACTTC. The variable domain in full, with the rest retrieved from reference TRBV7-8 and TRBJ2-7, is GAGVSQSPRYKVAKRGQDVALRCDPISGHVSLFWYQQALGQGPEFLTYFQNEAQLDKSGLPSDRFFAERPEGSVSTLKIQRTQQEDSAVYLCASSPGWDEQYFGPGTRLTVT.

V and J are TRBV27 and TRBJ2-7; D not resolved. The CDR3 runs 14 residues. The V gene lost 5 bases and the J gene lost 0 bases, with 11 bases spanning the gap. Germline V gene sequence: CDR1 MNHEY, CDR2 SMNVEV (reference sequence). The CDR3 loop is CASSPARPSYEQYF. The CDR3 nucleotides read TGTGCCAGCAGTCCGGCGCGACCCTCCTACGAGCAGTACTTC.

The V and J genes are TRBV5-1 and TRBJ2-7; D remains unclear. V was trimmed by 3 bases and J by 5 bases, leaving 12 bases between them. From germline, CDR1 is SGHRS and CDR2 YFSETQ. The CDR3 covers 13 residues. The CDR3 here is CASSSPGGDEQYF. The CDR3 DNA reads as TGCGCCAGCAGCTCCCCGGGTGGGGACGAGCAGTACTTC.

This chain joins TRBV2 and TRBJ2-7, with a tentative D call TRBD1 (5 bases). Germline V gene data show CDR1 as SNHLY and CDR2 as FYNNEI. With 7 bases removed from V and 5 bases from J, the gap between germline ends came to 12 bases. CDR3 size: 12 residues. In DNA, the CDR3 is TGTGCCAGCAAAACAGGTGGGAACGAGCAGTACTTC. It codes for CASKTGGNEQYF. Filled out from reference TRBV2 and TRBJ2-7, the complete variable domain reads EPEVTQTPSHQVTQMGQEVILRCVPISNHLYFYWYRQILGQKVEFLVSFYNNEISEKSEIFDDQFSVERPDGSNFTLKIRSTKLEDSAMYFCASKTGGNEQYFGPGTRLTVT.

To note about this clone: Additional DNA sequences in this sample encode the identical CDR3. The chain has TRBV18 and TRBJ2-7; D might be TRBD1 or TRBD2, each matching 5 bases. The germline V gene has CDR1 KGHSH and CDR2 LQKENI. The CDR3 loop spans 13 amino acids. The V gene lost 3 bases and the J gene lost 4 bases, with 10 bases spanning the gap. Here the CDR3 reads CASSPPGSYEQYF. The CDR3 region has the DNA TGTGCCAGCTCACCGCCAGGGAGTTACGAGCAGTACTTC.

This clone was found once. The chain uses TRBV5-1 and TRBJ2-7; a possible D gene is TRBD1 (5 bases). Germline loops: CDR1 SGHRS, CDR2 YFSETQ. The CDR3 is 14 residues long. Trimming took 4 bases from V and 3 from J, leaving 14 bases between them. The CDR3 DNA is TGCGCCAGCAGCCCCGGAACCAGGGACTACGAGCAGTACTTC. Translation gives CASSPGTRDYEQYF.

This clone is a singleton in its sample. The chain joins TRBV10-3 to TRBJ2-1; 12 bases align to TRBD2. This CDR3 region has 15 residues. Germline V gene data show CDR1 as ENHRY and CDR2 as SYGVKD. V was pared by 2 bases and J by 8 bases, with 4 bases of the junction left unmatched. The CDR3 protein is CAISEGLAGMDEQFF. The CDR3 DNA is TGTGCCATCAGTGAGGGACTAGCGGGAATGGATGAGCAGTTCTTC.

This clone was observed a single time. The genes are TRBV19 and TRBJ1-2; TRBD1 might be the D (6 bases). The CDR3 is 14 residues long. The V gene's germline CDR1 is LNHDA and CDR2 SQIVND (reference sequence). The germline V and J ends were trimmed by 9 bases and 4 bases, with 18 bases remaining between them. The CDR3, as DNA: TGTGCCAGCCGTTACCGGGACAACTCCTATGGCTACACCTTC. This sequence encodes CASRYRDNSYGYTF.

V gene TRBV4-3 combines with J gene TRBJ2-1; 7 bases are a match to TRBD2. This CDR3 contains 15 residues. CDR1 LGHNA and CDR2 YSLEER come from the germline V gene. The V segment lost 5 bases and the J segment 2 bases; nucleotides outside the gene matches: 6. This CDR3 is CASSMREGPYNEQFF. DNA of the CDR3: TGCGCCAGCAGCATGAGGGAGGGCCCCTACAATGAGCAGTTCTTC.

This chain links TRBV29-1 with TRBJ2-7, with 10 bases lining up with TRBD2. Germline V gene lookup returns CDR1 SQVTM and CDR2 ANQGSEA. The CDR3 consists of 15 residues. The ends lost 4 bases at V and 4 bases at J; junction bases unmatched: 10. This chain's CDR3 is CSVAPRLAGPYEQYF. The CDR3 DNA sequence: TGCAGCGTTGCCCCAAGACTAGCGGGTCCTTACGAGCAGTACTTC.

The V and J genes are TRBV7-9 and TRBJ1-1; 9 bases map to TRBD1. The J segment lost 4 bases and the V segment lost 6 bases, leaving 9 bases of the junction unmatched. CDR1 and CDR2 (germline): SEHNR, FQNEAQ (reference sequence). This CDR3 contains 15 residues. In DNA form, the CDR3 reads TGTGCCAGCAGTTTCCGGACAGGGGAGAGCACTGAAGCTTTCTTT. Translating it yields CASSFRTGESTEAFF. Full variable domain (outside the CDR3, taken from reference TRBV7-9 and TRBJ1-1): DTGVSQNPRHKITKRGQNVTFRCDPISEHNRLYWYRQTLGQGPEFLTYFQNEAQLEKSRLLSDRFSAERPKGSFSTLEIQRTEQGDSAMYLCASSFRTGESTEAFFGQGTRLTVV.

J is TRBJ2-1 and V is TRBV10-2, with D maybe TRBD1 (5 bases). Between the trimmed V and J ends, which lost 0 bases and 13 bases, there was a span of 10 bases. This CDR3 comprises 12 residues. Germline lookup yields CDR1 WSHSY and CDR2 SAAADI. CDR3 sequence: CASSESRGFQFF. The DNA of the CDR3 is TGCGCCAGCAGTGAGTCTAGGGGTTTCCAGTTCTTC.

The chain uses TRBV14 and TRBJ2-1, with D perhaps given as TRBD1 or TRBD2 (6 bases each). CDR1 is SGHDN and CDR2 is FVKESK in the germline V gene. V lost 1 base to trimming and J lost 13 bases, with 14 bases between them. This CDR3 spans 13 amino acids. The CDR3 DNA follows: TGTGCCAGCAGCCAAGCCGGTGGGGGGCACCAGTTCTTC. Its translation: CASSQAGGGHQFF.

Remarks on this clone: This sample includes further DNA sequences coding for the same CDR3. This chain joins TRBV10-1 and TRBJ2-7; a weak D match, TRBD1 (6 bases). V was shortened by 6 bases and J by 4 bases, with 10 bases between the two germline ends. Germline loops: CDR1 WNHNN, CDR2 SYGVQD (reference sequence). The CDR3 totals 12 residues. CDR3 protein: CASSEGVYEQYF. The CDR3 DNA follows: TGCGCCAGCAGCGAGGGGGTGTACGAGCAGTACTTC.

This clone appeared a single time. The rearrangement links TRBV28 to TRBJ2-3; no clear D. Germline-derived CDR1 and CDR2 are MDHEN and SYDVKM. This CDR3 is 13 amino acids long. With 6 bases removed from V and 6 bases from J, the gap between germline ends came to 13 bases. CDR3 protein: CASRHPLWDTQYF. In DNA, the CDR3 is TGTGCCAGCAGACATCCTCTCTGGGATACGCAGTATTTT.

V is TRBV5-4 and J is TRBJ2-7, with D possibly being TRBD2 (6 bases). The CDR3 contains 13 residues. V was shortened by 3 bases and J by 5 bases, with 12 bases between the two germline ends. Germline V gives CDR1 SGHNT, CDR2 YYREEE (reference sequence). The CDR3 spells CASSSDYLNEQYF. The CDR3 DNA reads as TGTGCCAGCAGCTCGGACTACCTCAACGAGCAGTACTTC.

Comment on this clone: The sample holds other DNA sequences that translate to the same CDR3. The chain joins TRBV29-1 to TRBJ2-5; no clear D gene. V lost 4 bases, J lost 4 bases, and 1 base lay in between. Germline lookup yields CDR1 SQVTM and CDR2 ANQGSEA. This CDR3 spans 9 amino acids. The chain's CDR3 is CSVGETQYF. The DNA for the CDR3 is TGCAGCGTTGGAGAGACCCAGTACTTC.

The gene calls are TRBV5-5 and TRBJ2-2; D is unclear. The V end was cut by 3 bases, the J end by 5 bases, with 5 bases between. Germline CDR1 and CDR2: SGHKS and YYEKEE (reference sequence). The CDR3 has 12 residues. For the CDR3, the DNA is TGTGCCAGCAGCTGGCTAACCGGGGAGCTGTTTTTT. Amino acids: CASSWLTGELFF.

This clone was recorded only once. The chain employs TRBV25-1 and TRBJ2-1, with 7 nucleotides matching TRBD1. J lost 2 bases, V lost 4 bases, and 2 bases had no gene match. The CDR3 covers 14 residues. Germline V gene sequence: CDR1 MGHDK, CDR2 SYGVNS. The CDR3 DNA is TGTGCCAGCAGTGTGACAGGGACCTACAATGAGCAGTTCTTC. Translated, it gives CASSVTGTYNEQFF.

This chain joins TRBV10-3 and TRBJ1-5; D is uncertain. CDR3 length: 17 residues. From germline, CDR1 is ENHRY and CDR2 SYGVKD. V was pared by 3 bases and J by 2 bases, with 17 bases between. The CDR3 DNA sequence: TGTGCCATCAGTGATCAATTCGGTTGGTCGCGCAATCAGCCCCAGCATTTT. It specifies CAISDQFGWSRNQPQHF.

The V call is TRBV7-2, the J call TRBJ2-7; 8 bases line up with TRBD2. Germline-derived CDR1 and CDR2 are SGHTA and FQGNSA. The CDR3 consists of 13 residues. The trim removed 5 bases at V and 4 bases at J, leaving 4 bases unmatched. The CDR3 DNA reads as TGTGCCAGCAGCCGGGAGGGCGGGTACGAGCAGTACTTC. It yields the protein CASSREGGYEQYF.

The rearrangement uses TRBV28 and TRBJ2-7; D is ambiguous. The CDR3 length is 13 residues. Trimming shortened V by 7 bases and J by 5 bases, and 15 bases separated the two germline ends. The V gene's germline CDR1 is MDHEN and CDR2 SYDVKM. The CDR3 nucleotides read TGTGCCAGCATTCCCCGAATTCCGAACGAGCAGTACTTC. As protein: CASIPRIPNEQYF.

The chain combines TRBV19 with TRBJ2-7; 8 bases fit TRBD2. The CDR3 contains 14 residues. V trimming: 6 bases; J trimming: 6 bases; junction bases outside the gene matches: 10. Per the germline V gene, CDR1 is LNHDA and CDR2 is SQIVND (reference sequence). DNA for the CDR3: TGTGCCAGTAGGAAAGCGGGAGTAAGCGGCGAGCAGTACTTC. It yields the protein CASRKAGVSGEQYF. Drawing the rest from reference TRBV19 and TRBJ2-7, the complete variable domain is DGGITQSPKYLFRKEGQNVTLSCEQNLNHDAMYWYRQDPGQGLRLIYYSQIVNDFQKGDIAEGYSVSREKKESFPLTVTSAQKNPTAFYLCASRKAGVSGEQYFGPGTRLTVT.

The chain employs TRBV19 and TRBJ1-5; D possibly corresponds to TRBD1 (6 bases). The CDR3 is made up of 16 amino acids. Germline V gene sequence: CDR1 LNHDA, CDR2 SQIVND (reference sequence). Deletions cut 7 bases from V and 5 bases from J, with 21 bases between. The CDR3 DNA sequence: TGTGCCAGTACGGTCCACCGGGGGCTTGAGGATCAGCCCCAGCATTTT. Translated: CASTVHRGLEDQPQHF.